This T cell receptor beta chain was sequenced in a study of cytomegalovirus exposure and HLA in healthy donors. PCR was performed using 60 Vbeta and 13 Jbeta primers. The table came from immunoSEQ multiplex PCR; TCRdb's copy has only in-frame clones and leaves some out. The sample holds roughly 130,000 clones, 80% seen once. Details on this clone: The antigen is undetermined.

Findings of the study overall: It was reported that the classifier diagnosed cytomegalovirus status with high specificity and sensitivity in both the original and validation cohorts.

The source is a human donor in good health. What was sequenced was PBMCs.

CDR3 sequence (DNA): TGTGCCAGCAGTAAAACGACTAGCGGGTACGAGCAGTACTTC. Residues: CASSKTTSGYEQYF. V usage is TRBV6-5 and J usage is TRBJ2-7, with 10 bases identical to TRBD2. The germline V gene encodes CDR1 MNHEY and CDR2 SVGAGI. Trimming took 5 bases from V and 4 from J; bases not matched to a gene: 5. This CDR3 spans 14 amino acids.